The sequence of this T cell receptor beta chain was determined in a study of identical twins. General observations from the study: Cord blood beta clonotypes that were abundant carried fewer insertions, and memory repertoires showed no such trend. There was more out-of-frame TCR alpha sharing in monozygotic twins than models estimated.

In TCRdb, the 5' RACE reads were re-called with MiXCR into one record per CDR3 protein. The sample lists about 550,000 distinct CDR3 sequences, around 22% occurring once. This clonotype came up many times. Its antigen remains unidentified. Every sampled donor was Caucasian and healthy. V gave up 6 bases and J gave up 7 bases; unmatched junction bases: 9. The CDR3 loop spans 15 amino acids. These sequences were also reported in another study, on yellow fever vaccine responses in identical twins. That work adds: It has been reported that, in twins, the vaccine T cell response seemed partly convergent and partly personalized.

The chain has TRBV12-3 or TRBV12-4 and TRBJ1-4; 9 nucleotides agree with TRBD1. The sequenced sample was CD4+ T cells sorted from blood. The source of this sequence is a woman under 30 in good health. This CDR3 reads CASRPRTGAVEKLFF. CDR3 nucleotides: TGTGCCAGCAGACCCCGGACAGGGGCGGTTGAAAAACTGTTTTTT.